These 26 T cell receptor beta chains originate from one sample sequenced in a study of CD8+ T cells in alopecia areata. Extraction of RNA preceded its reverse transcription into cDNA, which served as the sequencing template. Sequenced by immunoSEQ multiplex PCR; TCRdb stores in-frame clones only, minus some. The table shows around 140,000 clones, with approximately 50% occurring only once. Sequencing was carried out using CD4+ T cells sorted from blood. These receptors originate from a human donor with alopecia areata.

The sample holds a few counts of this clone. V and J are TRBV29-1 and TRBJ1-2; D gene unclear. This CDR3 region has 12 residues. Germline-derived CDR1 and CDR2 are SQVTM and ANQGSEA. V was cut by 7 bases and J by 0 bases, with 9 bases left in between. In DNA, the CDR3 is TGCAGCGCGCCGGTTACTAACTATGGCTACACCTTC. It translates to CSAPVTNYGYTF. Full variable domain (rest looked up from reference TRBV29-1 and TRBJ1-2): SAVISQKPSRDICQRGTSLTIQCQVDSQVTMMFWYRQQPGQSLTLIATANQGSEATYESGFVIDKFPISRPNLTFSTLTVSNMSPEDSSIYLCSAPVTNYGYTFGSGTRLTVV.

This chain links TRBV28 with TRBJ1-1; TRBD1 aligns across 7 bases. The V gene end was trimmed by 6 bases and the J gene end by 4 bases; junction bases not matched to a gene: 5. Per the germline V gene, CDR1 is MDHEN and CDR2 is SYDVKM. The CDR3 is 13 amino acids. CDR3 nucleotide sequence: TGTGCCAGCAGGGGGACAGTTGGCACTGAAGCTTTCTTT. This codes for CASRGTVGTEAFF.

The rearrangement links TRBV5-1 to TRBJ2-1; 8 nucleotides agree with TRBD1. CDR1 and CDR2 (germline): SGHRS, YFSETQ. The ends lost 0 bases at V and 4 bases at J; junction bases unmatched: 9. The CDR3 consists of 17 residues. The CDR3 nucleotides read TGCGCCAGCAGCTTGGTCACAGGGGGGAAACCATACAATGAGCAGTTCTTC. This codes for CASSLVTGGKPYNEQFF. The full variable domain, its missing parts supplied by reference TRBV5-1 and TRBJ2-1, is KAGVTQTPRYLIKTRGQQVTLSCSPISGHRSVSWYQQTPGQGLQFLFEYFSETQRNKGNFPGRFSGRQFSNSRSEMNVSTLELGDSALYLCASSLVTGGKPYNEQFFGPGTRLTVL.

The chain has TRBV29-1 and TRBJ2-7; D assignment may be TRBD1 or TRBD2 (5 bases each). V was cut by 6 bases and J by 3 bases, with 12 bases left in between. In germline, CDR1 is SQVTM, CDR2 ANQGSEA. This CDR3 is built from 12 residues. DNA of the CDR3: TGCAGCGTGACAGAAGGAGGCTACGAGCAGTACTTC. Protein sequence: CSVTEGGYEQYF.

Here the CDR3 DNA reads TGTGCCAGCAGCTTCGTCTTCGGGGAGACCCAGTACTTC. Its protein product is CASSFVFGETQYF. The rearrangement joins TRBV5-6 to TRBJ2-5, with D unclear. This CDR3 has 13 residues. The germline V gene has CDR1 SGHDT and CDR2 YYEEEE. Trimming left V 2 bases short and J 5 bases short, with 10 bases between.

There are a few counts of this clone. Other DNA sequences in this sample translate to the same CDR3. The J gene is TRBJ2-3, the V gene TRBV29-1; no definite D call. The V end was cut by 4 bases, the J end by 2 bases, with 10 bases between. Germline CDR1 SQVTM, CDR2 ANQGSEA. This CDR3 contains 13 residues. The CDR3 DNA is TGCAGCGTTGGAGGACGGTCCACAGATACGCAGTATTTT. It translates to CSVGGRSTDTQYF.

This clone was observed a handful of times. The sample contains more than one DNA sequence encoding this CDR3. V is TRBV29-1 and J is TRBJ1-1; D uncertain. The V end lost 4 bases, the J end lost 0 bases, and 9 bases lay between the germline ends. The CDR3 length is 13 residues. Germline-derived CDR1 and CDR2 are SQVTM and ANQGSEA. CDR3 DNA sequence: TGCAGCGTTGCTGGCAGACTGAACACTGAAGCTTTCTTT. Translated, it gives CSVAGRLNTEAFF. Using reference TRBV29-1 and TRBJ1-1 for the parts outside the CDR3, the full variable domain is SAVISQKPSRDICQRGTSLTIQCQVDSQVTMMFWYRQQPGQSLTLIATANQGSEATYESGFVIDKFPISRPNLTFSTLTVSNMSPEDSSIYLCSVAGRLNTEAFFGQGTRLTVV.

The chain is built from TRBV4-1 and TRBJ2-7, with D possibly TRBD2 on 6 matching bases. The V end was cut by 1 base, the J end by 2 bases, with 12 bases between. CDR1 MGHRA and CDR2 YSYEKL come from the germline V gene. CDR3 length: 15 amino acids. CDR3: CASSQGLVQTYEQYF. The CDR3 DNA is TGCGCCAGCAGCCAAGGACTAGTCCAAACCTACGAGCAGTACTTC.

The rearrangement uses TRBV7-2 and TRBJ2-7, with a tentative D call TRBD2 (5 bases). Per germline, CDR1 SGHTA and CDR2 FQGNSA. Trimming cost V 7 bases and J 4 bases, with 17 bases left between them. The CDR3 totals 14 residues. CDR3 DNA: TGTGCCAGCACTCATGACTACGGCATTTACGAGCAGTACTTC. It yields the protein CASTHDYGIYEQYF.

V is TRBV15 and J is TRBJ1-2; 8 positions agree with TRBD1. V dropped 0 bases and J dropped 6; count of bases not matched to a gene: 6. Germline CDR1 is LNHNV and CDR2 is YYDKDF (reference sequence). CDR3 length equals 15 residues. For the CDR3, the DNA is TGTGCCACCAGCAGAGAAATGACAGGGGACAATGGCTACACCTTC. Residues: CATSREMTGDNGYTF.

The chain employs TRBV5-6 and TRBJ2-6, with TRBD1 matching 9 bases. Germline V lookup: CDR1 SGHDT, CDR2 YYEEEE. The CDR3 length is 18 residues. Trimming removed 4 bases from V and 1 base from J; junction bases left unmatched: 9. The CDR3 coding sequence is TGTGCCAGCAGCCTAGGGACAGGGCTAGGGTCTGGGGCCAACGTCCTGACTTTC. This encodes CASSLGTGLGSGANVLTF.

The chain uses TRBV7-9 and TRBJ1-1, with D possibly TRBD1 on 5 matching bases. Germline lookup yields CDR1 SEHNR and CDR2 FQNEAQ (reference sequence). Trimming shortened V by 3 bases and J by 1 base, and 12 bases separated the two germline ends. CDR3 length equals 15 residues. This CDR3 reads CASSFRGAGNTEAFF. In nucleotides, the CDR3 is TGTGCCAGCAGCTTCCGGGGCGCGGGGAACACTGAAGCTTTCTTT.

The table lists this clone with a few counts. This chain links TRBV7-2 with TRBJ2-1; D is unresolved. The CDR3 is 13 residues long. V lost 5 bases and J lost 8, with 13 bases in between. Germline-derived CDR1 and CDR2 are SGHTA and FQGNSA. CDR3 region: CASSRIVMDEQFF. CDR3 bases: TGTGCCAGCAGCCGAATCGTTATGGATGAGCAGTTCTTC.

DNA of the CDR3: TGCAGCGGAGCTGTAATCCCAGAGACCCAGTACTTC. Residues: CSGAVIPETQYF. The chain couples TRBV29-1 to TRBJ2-5; D is ambiguous. This CDR3 has 12 residues. Germline V gives CDR1 SQVTM, CDR2 ANQGSEA. With 7 bases removed from V and 4 bases from J, the gap between germline ends came to 13 bases.

Only a few counts were recorded for this clone. This rearrangement joins TRBV7-2 to TRBJ2-5, with 8 positions matching TRBD1. CDR1 and CDR2 (germline): SGHTA, FQGNSA. The CDR3 is 14 residues long. The trim removed 5 bases at V and 6 bases at J, leaving 8 bases unmatched. CDR3 coding DNA: TGTGCCAGCAGCCGCGGACAGGGTCGGAAGACCCAGTACTTC. Amino acid sequence: CASSRGQGRKTQYF. The variable domain in full, with the rest retrieved from reference TRBV7-2 and TRBJ2-5, is GAGVSQSPSNKVTEKGKDVELRCDPISGHTALYWYRQSLGQGLEFLIYFQGNSAPDKSGLPSDRFSAERTGGSVSTLTIQRTQQEDSAVYLCASSRGQGRKTQYFGPGTRLLVL.

This clone was picked up one time. This chain connects TRBV5-1 to TRBJ2-7; the D is unclear. CDR1 and CDR2 from the germline V gene are SGHRS and YFSETQ. Trimming removed 1 base at V and 3 bases at J, with 8 bases between. There are 13 residues in the CDR3. For the CDR3, the DNA is TGCGCCAGCAGCTTGAGGGCGGACTACGAGCAGTACTTC. Its protein product is CASSLRADYEQYF.

This clone was recorded a few times. The chain links TRBV29-1 to TRBJ2-5; 7 positions agree with TRBD2. After removal of 4 bases from V and 5 bases from J, the junction contained 4 bases not matched to a gene. The CDR3 is 12 amino acids. Germline V gene data show CDR1 as SQVTM and CDR2 as ANQGSEA. In DNA, the CDR3 is TGCAGCGTTGTGGCGGGAGTGGAGACCCAGTACTTC. Amino acid sequence: CSVVAGVETQYF. Supplemented by reference TRBV29-1 and TRBJ2-5, the full variable domain reads SAVISQKPSRDICQRGTSLTIQCQVDSQVTMMFWYRQQPGQSLTLIATANQGSEATYESGFVIDKFPISRPNLTFSTLTVSNMSPEDSSIYLCSVVAGVETQYFGPGTRLLVL.

This chain joins TRBV5-1 and TRBJ2-3; 10 positions agree with TRBD1. The V segment lost 4 bases and the J segment 0 bases; nucleotides outside the gene matches: 5. Germline CDR1 reads SGHRS; CDR2 reads YFSETQ. The CDR3 consists of 16 residues. This CDR3 is CASSPGGQGSTDTQYF. The CDR3 coding sequence is TGCGCCAGCAGCCCCGGGGGACAGGGGAGCACAGATACGCAGTATTTT. Full variable domain (missing parts from reference TRBV5-1 and TRBJ2-3): KAGVTQTPRYLIKTRGQQVTLSCSPISGHRSVSWYQQTPGQGLQFLFEYFSETQRNKGNFPGRFSGRQFSNSRSEMNVSTLELGDSALYLCASSPGGQGSTDTQYFGPGTRLTVL.

The CDR3, as DNA: TGTGCCAGCAGCCCCCGGGGAAATACGCAGTATTTT. Its protein product is CASSPRGNTQYF. The V call is TRBV9, the J call TRBJ2-3; the D gene is possibly TRBD2 (5 bases). Trimming shortened V by 4 bases and J by 7 bases, and 10 bases separated the two germline ends. The CDR3 length is 12 residues. CDR1 and CDR2 (germline): SGDLS, YYNGEE.

V gene TRBV28 combines with J gene TRBJ1-1; no clear D gene. CDR3 length: 12 residues. Germline V gives CDR1 MDHEN, CDR2 SYDVKM. The germline V and J ends were trimmed by 6 bases and 3 bases, with 8 bases remaining between them. The CDR3 reads CASRRGDTEAFF. As DNA, the CDR3 is TGTGCCAGCAGACGTGGGGACACTGAAGCTTTCTTT.

V gene TRBV30 combines with J gene TRBJ2-2; D unclear. The germline V gene encodes CDR1 GTSNPN and CDR2 SVGIG (reference sequence). There are 12 residues in the CDR3. V gave up 3 bases and J gave up 5 bases, with 7 bases separating them. DNA of the CDR3: TGTGCCTGGAGCCAAGGTACCGGGGAGCTGTTTTTT. It codes for CAWSQGTGELFF.

This clone has only a few counts. The V call is TRBV15, the J call TRBJ1-5; D call uncertain. Germline CDR1 is LNHNV and CDR2 is YYDKDF (reference sequence). V was clipped by 0 bases and J by 6 bases, with 9 bases between them. The CDR3 consists of 14 residues. The CDR3 DNA is TGTGCCACCAGCAGAGACCCAGGCGGTCAGCCCCAGCATTTT. It codes for CATSRDPGGQPQHF.

This clone was seen a handful of times. The sample carries other DNA sequences with the same CDR3. This chain connects TRBV29-1 to TRBJ2-5; no reliable D call. The germline V and J ends were trimmed by 6 bases and 1 base, with 9 bases remaining between them. CDR3 length: 12 residues. Germline values: CDR1 SQVTM, CDR2 ANQGSEA. In nucleotides, the CDR3 is TGCAGCGTCGCACCGGGCCAAGAGACCCAGTACTTC. It specifies CSVAPGQETQYF.

The chain joins TRBV18 to TRBJ2-7; 9 bases match TRBD2. The V gene's germline CDR1 is KGHSH and CDR2 LQKENI. V lost 2 bases to trimming and J lost 6 bases; unmatched junction nucleotides: 8. This CDR3 contains 15 residues. Here the CDR3 reads CASSPLGTSISEQYF. DNA for the CDR3: TGTGCCAGCTCACCATTGGGGACTAGCATCTCCGAGCAGTACTTC.

This clone was picked up a small number of times. The rearrangement links TRBV29-1 to TRBJ2-1; no clear D gene. V dropped 4 bases and J dropped 4 bases, with 14 bases sitting between them. The length of the CDR3 is 14 residues. Germline V lookup: CDR1 SQVTM, CDR2 ANQGSEA. DNA of the CDR3: TGCAGCGTTGTAATCGGACCCAGGTACAATGAGCAGTTCTTC. It codes for CSVVIGPRYNEQFF.

The rearrangement joins TRBV30 to TRBJ1-1, with D tentatively TRBD1 (5 bases). Trimming shortened V by 2 bases and J by 3 bases, and 10 bases separated the two germline ends. CDR1 and CDR2 from the germline V gene are GTSNPN and SVGIG (reference sequence). The CDR3 is 13 residues long. CDR3 in DNA: TGTGCCTGGAGTACAGGCCGGGACACTGAAGCTTTCTTT. It yields the protein CAWSTGRDTEAFF.